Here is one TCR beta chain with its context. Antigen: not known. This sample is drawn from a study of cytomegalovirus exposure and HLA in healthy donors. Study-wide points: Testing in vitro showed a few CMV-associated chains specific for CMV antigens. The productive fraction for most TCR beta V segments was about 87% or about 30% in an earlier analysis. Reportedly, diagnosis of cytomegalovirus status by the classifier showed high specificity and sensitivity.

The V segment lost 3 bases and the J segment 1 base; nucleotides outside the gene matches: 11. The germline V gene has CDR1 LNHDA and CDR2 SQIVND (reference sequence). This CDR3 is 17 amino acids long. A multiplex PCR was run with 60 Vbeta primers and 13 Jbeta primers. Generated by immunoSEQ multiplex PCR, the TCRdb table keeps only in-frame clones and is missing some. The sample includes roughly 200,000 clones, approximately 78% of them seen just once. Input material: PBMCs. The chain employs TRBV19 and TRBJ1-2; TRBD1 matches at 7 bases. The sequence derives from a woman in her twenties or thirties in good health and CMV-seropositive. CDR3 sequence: CASSIKRPAGGNYGYTF. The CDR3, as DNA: TGTGCCAGTAGTATTAAACGGCCGGCAGGGGGTAACTATGGCTACACCTTC.